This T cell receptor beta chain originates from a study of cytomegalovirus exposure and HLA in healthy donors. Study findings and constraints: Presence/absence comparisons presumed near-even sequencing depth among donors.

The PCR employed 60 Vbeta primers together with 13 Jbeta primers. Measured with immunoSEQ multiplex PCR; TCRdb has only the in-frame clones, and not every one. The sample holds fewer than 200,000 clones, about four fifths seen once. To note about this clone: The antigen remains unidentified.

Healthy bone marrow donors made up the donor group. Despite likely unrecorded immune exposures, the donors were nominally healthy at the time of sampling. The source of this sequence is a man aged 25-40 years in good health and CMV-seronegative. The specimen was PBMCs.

Here the CDR3 DNA reads TGTGCCAGCAGCTTAGGACAGGGGGCAGGGAACACTGAAGCTTTCTTT. Amino acids: CASSLGQGAGNTEAFF. The rearrangement links TRBV7-6 to TRBJ1-1, with 10 bases lining up with TRBD1. CDR3 length equals 16 residues. The germline V gene encodes CDR1 SGHVS and CDR2 FNYEAQ. V dropped 1 base and J dropped 1; count of bases not matched to a gene: 3. Full variable domain (missing parts from reference TRBV7-6 and TRBJ1-1): GAGVSQSPRYKVTKRGQDVALRCDPISGHVSLYWYRQALGQGPEFLTYFNYEAQQDKSGLPNDRFSAERPEGSISTLTIQRTEQRDSAMYRCASSLGQGAGNTEAFFGQGTRLTVV.